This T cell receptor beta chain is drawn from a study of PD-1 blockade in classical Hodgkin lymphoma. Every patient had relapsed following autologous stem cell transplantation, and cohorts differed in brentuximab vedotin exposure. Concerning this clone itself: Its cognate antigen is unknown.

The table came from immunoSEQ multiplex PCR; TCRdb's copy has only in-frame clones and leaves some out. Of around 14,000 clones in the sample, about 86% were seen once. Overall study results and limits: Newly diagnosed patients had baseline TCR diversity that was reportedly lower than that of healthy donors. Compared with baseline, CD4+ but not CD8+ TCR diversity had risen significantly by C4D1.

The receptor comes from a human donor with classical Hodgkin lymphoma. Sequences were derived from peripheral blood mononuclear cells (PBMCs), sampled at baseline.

In DNA, the CDR3 is TGCAGCGTCCAGGGGGGGTACCCGGACACCGGGGAGCTGTTTTTT. It codes for CSVQGGYPDTGELFF. The chain is built from TRBV29-1 and TRBJ2-2; either TRBD1 or TRBD2 may supply D (7 bases each). The CDR3 covers 15 residues. V lost 6 bases and J lost 3, with 17 bases in between. Germline V lookup: CDR1 SQVTM, CDR2 ANQGSEA.